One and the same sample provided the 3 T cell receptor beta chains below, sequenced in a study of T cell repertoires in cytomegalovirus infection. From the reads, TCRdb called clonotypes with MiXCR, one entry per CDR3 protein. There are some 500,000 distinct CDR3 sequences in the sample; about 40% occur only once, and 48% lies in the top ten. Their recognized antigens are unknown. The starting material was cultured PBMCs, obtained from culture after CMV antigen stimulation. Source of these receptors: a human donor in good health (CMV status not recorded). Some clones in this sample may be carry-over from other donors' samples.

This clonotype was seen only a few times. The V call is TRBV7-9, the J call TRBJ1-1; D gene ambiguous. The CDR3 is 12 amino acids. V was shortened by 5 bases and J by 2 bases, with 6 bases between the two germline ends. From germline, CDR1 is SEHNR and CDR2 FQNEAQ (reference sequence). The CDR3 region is CASSVDNTEAFF. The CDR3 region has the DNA TGTGCCAGCAGCGTTGACAACACTGAAGCTTTCTTT.

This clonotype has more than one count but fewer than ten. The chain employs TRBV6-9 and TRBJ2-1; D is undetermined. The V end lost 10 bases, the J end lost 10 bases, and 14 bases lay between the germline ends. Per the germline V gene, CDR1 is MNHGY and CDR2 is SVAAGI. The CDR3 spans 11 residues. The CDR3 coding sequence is TGTGCCAACAAGACCGCCGGGGAGCAGTTCTTC. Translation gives CANKTAGEQFF.

The CDR3, as DNA: TGTGCCAGCAGCCCAGGGGGACTAGCGGGGCAGTTCTTC. Amino acid sequence: CASSPGGLAGQFF. The J gene is TRBJ2-1, the V gene TRBV11-2, with 12 bases lining up with TRBD2. V was pared by 5 bases and J by 12 bases, with 5 bases of the junction left unmatched. The CDR3 extends over 13 amino acids. Germline V gene data show CDR1 as SGHAT and CDR2 as FQNNGV.